The T cell receptor (beta chain) described here comes from a study of blood T cell repertoires in COVID-19 (dated by TCRdb to the early 2020s). Concerning the study at large: Samples covering the acute and convalescent phases of COVID-19 were provided by collaborators in the United States, Italy and Spain. The prospective study material was composed of cDNA or gDNA derived from T cells, B-cell-depleted T cells, or PBMCs. The dataset comprised deeply sampled blood TCRbeta repertoires from subjects exposed to, actively infected with, or recovered from COVID-19. A freely available public database, intended as a resource for researchers studying the immune response to SARS-CoV-2, is where the repertoires were released. The samples were drawn from the first 160 participants of the ongoing ImmuneRACE study and from some 1,300 subjects provided by 6 global collaborators. A de-identified subject ID, COVID-19 status, age in years and sex were almost always included in the sample metadata. Where available, HLA class I and class II types were obtained from metadata supplied by the sample provider rather than from assay-based typing.

A note on this clone: Its antigen has not been determined. Qualities for individual bases were not recorded, and no much larger clone is one base off.

The germline V gene encodes CDR1 LNHDA and CDR2 SQIVND (reference sequence). V loses 6 bases, J loses 2 bases, and the germline ends lie 13 bases apart. The CDR3 covers 14 residues, taking in both the cysteine and the phenylalanine. The CDR3 DNA has 42 bases and is translated from base 1. The collaborating institutions used their own protocols to collect whole blood in K2EDTA tubes. For TCRbeta analysis, collaborator samples were shipped as frozen whole blood, as isolated PBMCs, or as DNA extracted from either sample type. The immunoSEQ Assay, a bias-controlled multiplex PCR, was used to amplify TCRbeta CDR3 regions from genomic DNA. The authors' analysis ran thus. The number of nucleated cells in each sample was estimated from the amplification of reference gene primers within the assay. Sequence reads were collapsed and filtered to measure the absolute abundance of every unique TCRbeta CDR3 rearrangement. For each sample, productive Simpson clonality was calculated as the square root of Simpson's diversity index across productive rearrangements. TCRdb stores this immuneACCESS table with in-frame sequences only. Part of the clones is absent; in the studies checked, under half of the shortfall reflects unresolved V genes, and no reason is known for the rest. V, J and clone size derive from that table, while D and trimming were established from the DNA sequence. Present in this sample are over 200,000 clones, more than 70% of which were seen just once. The ten largest account for 2.5% to 3.5% of the sample.

Overall results and qualifications from the work: The quantity of clinical and demographic metadata differed by source and by participant and was supplied without curation.

This TCR derives from a woman aged 55-69 years with acute or convalescent COVID-19. Sequenced: peripheral blood. The receptor chain draws on TRBV19 and TRBJ1-2, with a tentative D gene TRBD1 over 5 matching bases. The CDR3 has the sequence CASSPGLVNYGYTF. DNA sequence: TGTGCCAGTAGCCCGGGACTAGTAAACTATGGCTACACCTTC.